The T cell receptor beta chain described here comes from a study of T cell responses to AZD1222 COVID-19 vaccine (dated by TCRdb to the early 2020s). About the full investigation: TCR sequencing covered 233 trial participants: about 210 given two doses of AZD1222 and around 25 given two doses of MenACWY control vaccine. Trial participants were enrolled by age into subgroups of 18-55, 56-69 and 70-plus years, and around 150, 29 and 61 TCR-sequenced participants, respectively, were included in these subgroups.

The time point tag for this specimen amounts to: about 28 days (+/-7) after the second vaccine dose. Because spike-specific TCR depth and breadth did not differ between the two schedules, AZD1222 recipients who got a second dose at roughly 4 weeks were pooled with those who got a second dose at roughly 12 weeks. Samples from vaccinated people were obtained from the UK trials COV001 and COV002, which included a single-blind randomized controlled phase 2/3 trial of AZD1222 (ChAdOx1 nCoV-19) in healthy adults. For TCRbeta chain sequencing, PBMC samples were collected from trial participants at day 0 and at day 28 after the second dose. The CDR3 regions of human TCRbeta chains were analyzed by immunosequencing. As for the authors' bioinformatics: Repertoire TCRs were checked for matches against a reference library of SARS-CoV-2-specific TCRs that had been generated using the MIRA antigen-specificity platform. Breadth was defined as the fraction of unique TCRs that were SARS-CoV-2-associated. Depth was defined as the fraction of total T cells that were SARS-CoV-2-associated. Each spike-specific TCR was assigned to its reactive spike region and to a CD4 or CD8 class using the MIRA data. Log10-transformed breadth and depth values were compared by one-way ANOVA with Sidak's multiple comparisons tests. In its TCRdb copy, this immuneACCESS table keeps in-frame sequences only and misses some clones. Where compared with another copy, unresolved V genes explain less than half of these, and the others have no known cause. V and J calls and clone size are as listed in that table; D and trimming were resolved from the DNA. In this sample the table shows roughly 140,000 clones, approximately 91% of which occur a single time. Of the sample, less than 2% falls within the top ten clones.

V was cut back by 2 bases and J by 5 bases, leaving a gap of 13 bases between them. The germline V gene gives CDR1 as SGHDT and CDR2 as YYEEEE. Inclusive of the bounding cysteine and phenylalanine, the CDR3 is 14 residues long. Kept here is only the CDR3 DNA, which spans 42 bases and is read in frame from base 1. As concerns this clone: No antigen is known for it. No base quality information exists; no much larger clone differs at one position.

Summary of the overall study and its limitations: Conclusions about previously exposed vaccinees are limited because only a handful of AZD1222 recipients were SARS-CoV-2 seropositive at baseline. The vaccine-associated CD4 TCRs covered the entire spike protein, and the dominant responses fell in regions 160-218 and 743-854. Participants were mostly white British and included more females than males, and it was suggested by the authors that clonal diversity may have been underestimated. Spike-specific TCR breadth and depth rose significantly after two AZD1222 doses compared with day 0 and with MenACWY recipients. Epitopes outside the regions mutated in the B.1.351 and B.1.1.7 variants were reportedly recognized by nearly half of the unique spike-specific TCRs. Because no day 14 peak-response samples were available, repertoires were characterized only after the peak T cell response. In the small 56-69-year group, the increase in depth fell short of significance, most likely because of low power.

Sequenced material: peripheral blood, taken 28 days after the second AZD1222 dose. This receptor was identified in an adult who received the AZD1222 COVID-19 vaccine. The chain employs TRBV5-6 and TRBJ1-1, and perhaps TRBD1 as D gene, on 5 matching bases. The CDR3 amino acid sequence is: CASSFGGRKTEAFF. The DNA sequence is TGTGCCAGCAGCTTCGGGGGGAGGAAGACTGAAGCTTTCTTT. With the rest looked up from the reference TRBV5-6 and TRBJ1-1 genes rather than sequenced, the full variable domain is DAGVTQSPTHLIKTRGQQVTLRCSPKSGHDTVSWYQQALGQGPQFIFQYYEEEERQRGNFPDRFSGHQFPNYSSELNVNALLLGDSALYLCASSFGGRKTEAFFGQGTRLTVV.